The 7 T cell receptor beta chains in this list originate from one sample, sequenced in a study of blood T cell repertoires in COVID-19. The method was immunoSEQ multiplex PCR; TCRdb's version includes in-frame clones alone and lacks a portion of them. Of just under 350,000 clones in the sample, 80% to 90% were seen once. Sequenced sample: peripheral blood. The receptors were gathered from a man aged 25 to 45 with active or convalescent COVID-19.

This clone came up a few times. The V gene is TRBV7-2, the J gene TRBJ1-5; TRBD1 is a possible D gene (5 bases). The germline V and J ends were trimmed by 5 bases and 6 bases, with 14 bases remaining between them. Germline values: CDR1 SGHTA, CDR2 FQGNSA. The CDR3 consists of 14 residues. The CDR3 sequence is CASSIEVGPQPQHF. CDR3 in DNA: TGTGCCAGCAGCATCGAAGTGGGGCCTCAGCCCCAGCATTTT.

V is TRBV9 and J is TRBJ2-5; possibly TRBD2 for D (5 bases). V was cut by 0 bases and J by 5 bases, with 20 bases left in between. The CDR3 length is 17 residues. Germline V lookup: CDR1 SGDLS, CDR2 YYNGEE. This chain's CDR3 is CASSVEPTLSSGETQYF. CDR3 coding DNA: TGTGCCAGCAGCGTAGAGCCCACTTTATCGTCGGGGGAGACCCAGTACTTC.

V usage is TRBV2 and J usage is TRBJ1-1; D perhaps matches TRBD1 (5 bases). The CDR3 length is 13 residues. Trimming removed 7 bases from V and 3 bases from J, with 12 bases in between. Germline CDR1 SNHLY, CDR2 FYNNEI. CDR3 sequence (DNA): TGTGCCAGCACGGGGGTTGCGGACACTGAAGCTTTCTTT. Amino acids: CASTGVADTEAFF.

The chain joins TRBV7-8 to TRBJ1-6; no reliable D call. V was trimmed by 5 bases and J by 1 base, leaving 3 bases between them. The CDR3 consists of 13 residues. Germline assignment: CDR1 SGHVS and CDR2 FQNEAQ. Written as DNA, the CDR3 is TGTGCCAGCAGCCTATCCTATAATTCACCCCTCCACTTT. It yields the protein CASSLSYNSPLHF.

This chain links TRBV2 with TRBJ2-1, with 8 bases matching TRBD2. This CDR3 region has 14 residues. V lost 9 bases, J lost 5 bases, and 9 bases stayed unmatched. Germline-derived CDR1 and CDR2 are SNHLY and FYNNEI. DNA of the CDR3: TGTGCCAGGACACTAGCGGATCGGGACAATGAGCAGTTCTTC. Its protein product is CARTLADRDNEQFF.

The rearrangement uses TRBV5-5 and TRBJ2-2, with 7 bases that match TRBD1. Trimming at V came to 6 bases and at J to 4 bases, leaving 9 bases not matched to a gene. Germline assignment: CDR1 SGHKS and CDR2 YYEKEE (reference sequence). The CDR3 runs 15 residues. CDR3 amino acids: CASNDRAKITGELFF. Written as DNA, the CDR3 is TGTGCCAGCAACGACAGGGCCAAGATCACCGGGGAGCTGTTTTTT.

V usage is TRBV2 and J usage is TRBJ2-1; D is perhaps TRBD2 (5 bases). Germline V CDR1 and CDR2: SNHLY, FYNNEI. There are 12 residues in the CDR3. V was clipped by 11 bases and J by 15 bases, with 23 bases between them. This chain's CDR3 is CADTTSGRRPFF. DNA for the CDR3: TGTGCCGACACTACTTCGGGCAGGAGGCCGTTCTTC.